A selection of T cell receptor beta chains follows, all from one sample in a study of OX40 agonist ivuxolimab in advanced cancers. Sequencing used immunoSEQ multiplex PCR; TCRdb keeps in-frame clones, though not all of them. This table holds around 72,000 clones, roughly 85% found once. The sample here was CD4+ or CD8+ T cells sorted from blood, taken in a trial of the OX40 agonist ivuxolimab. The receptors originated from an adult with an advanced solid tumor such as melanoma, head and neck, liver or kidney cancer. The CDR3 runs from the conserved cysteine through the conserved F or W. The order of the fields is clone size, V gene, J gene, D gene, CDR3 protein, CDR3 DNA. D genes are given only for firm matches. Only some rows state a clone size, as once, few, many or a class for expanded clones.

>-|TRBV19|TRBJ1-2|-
CASSARRGYGYTF
TGTGCCAGTAGTGCTCGAAGGGGCTATGGCTACACCTTC
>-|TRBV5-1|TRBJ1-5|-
CASSIDDNQPQHF
TGCGCCAGCAGCATTGATGACAATCAGCCCCAGCATTTT
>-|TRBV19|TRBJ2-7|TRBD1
CASSGGQGAKQYF
TGTGCCAGTAGTGGGGGACAGGGGGCGAAGCAGTACTTC
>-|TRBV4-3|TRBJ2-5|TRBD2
CASSQERGLAGAETQYF
TGCGCCAGCAGCCAAGAACGGGGGCTAGCGGGGGCGGAGACCCAGTACTTC
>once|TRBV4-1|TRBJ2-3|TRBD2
CASSERGGAVDTQYF
TGCGCCAGCAGCGAGCGGGGGGGCGCTGTAGATACGCAGTATTTT
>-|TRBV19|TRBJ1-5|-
CASSWGGTGGGNQPQHF
TGTGCCAGTAGTTGGGGAGGGACCGGGGGTGGCAATCAGCCCCAGCATTTT
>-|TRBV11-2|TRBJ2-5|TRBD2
CASSLGGGKQETQYF
TGTGCCAGCAGCTTAGGGGGGGGTAAGCAAGAGACCCAGTACTTC
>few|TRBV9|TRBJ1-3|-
CASSVEGAYGNTIYF
TGTGCCAGCAGCGTAGAAGGGGCTTATGGAAACACCATATATTTT
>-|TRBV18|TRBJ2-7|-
CASSPFVTEGGEQYF
TGTGCCAGCTCACCATTCGTAACCGAAGGAGGCGAGCAGTACTTC
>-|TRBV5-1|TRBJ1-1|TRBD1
CASSLVGGSTGDTEAFF
TGCGCCAGCAGCTTGGTGGGAGGCTCGACAGGGGACACTGAAGCTTTCTTT
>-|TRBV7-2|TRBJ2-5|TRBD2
CASRRLAGPETQYF
TGTGCCAGCAGACGTCTAGCGGGGCCCGAGACCCAGTACTTC
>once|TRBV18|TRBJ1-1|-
CASSPLPADTEAFF
TGTGCCAGCTCACCACTACCGGCGGACACTGAAGCTTTCTTT
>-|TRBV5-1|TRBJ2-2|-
CASSLADGKGTGELFF
TGCGCCAGCAGCTTGGCCGACGGGAAAGGGACCGGGGAGCTGTTTTTT
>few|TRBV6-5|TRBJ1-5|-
CASSWTAGNQPQHF
TGTGCCAGCAGCTGGACAGCAGGCAATCAGCCCCAGCATTTT
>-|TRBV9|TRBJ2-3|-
CASSQGGRASTDTQYF
TGTGCCAGCAGCCAAGGGGGTAGAGCTAGCACAGATACGCAGTATTTT
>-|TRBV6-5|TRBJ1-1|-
CASRRQVNTEAFF
TGTGCCAGCAGGAGACAGGTGAACACTGAAGCTTTCTTT
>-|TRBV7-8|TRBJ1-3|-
CASSSFWGNTIYF
TGTGCCAGCAGCTCCTTTTGGGGGAACACCATATATTTT
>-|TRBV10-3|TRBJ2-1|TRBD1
CAITVGQDPYNEQFF
TGTGCCATCACCGTAGGACAGGACCCCTACAATGAGCAGTTCTTC
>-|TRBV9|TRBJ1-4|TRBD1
CASSKSGTGNEKLFF
TGTGCCAGCAGCAAGTCCGGGACAGGTAATGAAAAACTGTTTTTT
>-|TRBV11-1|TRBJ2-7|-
CASSLEAGTYEQYF
TGTGCCAGCAGCTTAGAGGCAGGAACCTACGAGCAGTACTTC
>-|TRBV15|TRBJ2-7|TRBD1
CATSRRGQGSYEQYF
TGTGCCACCAGCAGAAGAGGACAGGGCTCCTACGAGCAGTACTTC
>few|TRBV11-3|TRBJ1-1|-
CASSFRGEAFF
TGTGCCAGCAGCTTTAGGGGGGAAGCTTTCTTT